This T cell receptor (beta chain) emerged from a study of T cells in Graves' hyperthyroidism and ophthalmopathy. In its sample, this clonotype was seen a few times. The CDR3 is made up of 17 amino acids. The V segment lost 3 bases and the J segment 5 bases; nucleotides outside the gene matches: 10. Germline V gene lookup returns CDR1 SGHAT and CDR2 FQDESV (reference sequence). Using RNA transcripts as the source, TCR beta CDR3 regions were amplified. Using the HTBI primer set, a first-round RT-PCR was run on the TCR CDR3. TCRdb fed the multiplex PCR reads into MiXCR, producing one record per CDR3 protein. In the table there are about 550,000 distinct CDR3 sequences, less than 25% of which are singletons.

This sequence originates from a man aged 18-30 years with Graves' hyperthyroidism. Sequencing was carried out using blood. The V call is TRBV11-1, the J call TRBJ2-5; TRBD2 aligns across 12 bases. The CDR3 region is CASSFSSGGAAWETQYF. The CDR3 DNA reads as TGTGCCAGCAGCTTCTCTAGCGGGGGGGCCGCGTGGGAGACCCAGTACTTC.